Each of the 30 T cell receptor beta chains below was sequenced from the same sample in a study of spatial heterogeneity in lung cancer. TCRdb processed the 5' RACE reads anew with MiXCR; each CDR3 protein has one entry. Of under 100,000 distinct CDR3 sequences in the sample, around 8.6% are singletons; the top ten hold 6.9%. Time point noted: sample taken at primary tumor resection. The sequenced material consisted of unsorted whole RNA from tumor, nontumor lung or frozen PBMC. Sequenced material: PBMCs, taken at surgery. These receptors were taken from a male donor with early-stage non-small cell lung cancer.

This clonotype was seen more than once but under ten times. This chain links TRBV4-3 with TRBJ1-5, with D unresolved. Germline CDR1 and CDR2: LGHNA and YSLEER. The CDR3 length is 14 residues. The V end was cut by 0 bases, the J end by 3 bases, with 6 bases between. This chain's CDR3 is CASSQDSVNQPQHF. In DNA form, the CDR3 reads TGCGCCAGCAGCCAAGATTCTGTCAATCAGCCCCAGCATTTT.

V is TRBV6-1 and J is TRBJ1-5; weak D call: TRBD1 (5 bases). Trimming stripped 9 bases from V and 1 base from J, with 19 bases between. This CDR3 contains 16 residues. Germline CDR1 MNHNS, CDR2 SASEGT. For the CDR3, the DNA is TGTGCCAGTAGCCCCGGGGGTCTAGGGAGCAATCAGCCCCAGCATTTT. Its translation: CASSPGGLGSNQPQHF.

This clonotype was seen a handful of times. The V call is TRBV7-9, the J call TRBJ2-1; D is perhaps TRBD2 (5 bases). Germline CDR1 SEHNR, CDR2 FQNEAQ (reference sequence). The CDR3 totals 13 residues. Trimming cost V 4 bases and J 4 bases, with 8 bases left between them. The CDR3 DNA sequence: TGTGCCAGCAGCTGGACTGGATACAATGAGCAGTTCTTC. Translation: CASSWTGYNEQFF.

The gene calls are TRBV6-5 and TRBJ2-1; 8 bases agree with TRBD1. Germline CDR1 and CDR2: MNHEY and SVGAGI. The ends lost 4 bases at V and 4 bases at J; junction bases unmatched: 6. CDR3 length: 15 residues. CDR3 nucleotides: TGTGCCAGCAGTTTGACAGGGGCTAGTTACAATGAGCAGTTCTTC. Translation gives CASSLTGASYNEQFF.

This chain uses TRBV20-1 with TRBJ2-1; 7 bases map to TRBD2. The CDR3 is 10 residues long. Germline values: CDR1 DFQATT, CDR2 SNEGSKA (reference sequence). After removal of 6 bases from V and 12 bases from J, the junction contained 5 bases not matched to a gene. CDR3 nucleotide sequence: TGCAGTGCCGGCGGGACTATGCAGTTCTTC. This sequence encodes CSAGGTMQFF.

There are many counts of this clonotype. V is TRBV2 and J is TRBJ2-4; a weak D match, TRBD2 (5 bases). In germline, CDR1 is SNHLY, CDR2 FYNNEI. Trimming left V 2 bases short and J 3 bases short, with 14 bases between. This CDR3 region has 16 residues. The CDR3 sequence is CASSERTQSGKNIQYF. The DNA for the CDR3 is TGTGCCAGCAGTGAAAGGACTCAGAGCGGCAAAAACATTCAGTACTTC. Based on the CDR3 plus reference TRBV2 and TRBJ2-4, the full variable domain is EPEVTQTPSHQVTQMGQEVILRCVPISNHLYFYWYRQILGQKVEFLVSFYNNEISEKSEIFDDQFSVERPDGSNFTLKIRSTKLEDSAMYFCASSERTQSGKNIQYFGAGTRLSVL.

This clonotype was observed a few times. V and J are TRBV5-1 and TRBJ2-1, with TRBD2 identical over 8 bases. Trimming at V came to 0 bases and at J to 5 bases, leaving 7 bases not matched to a gene. Germline loops: CDR1 SGHRS, CDR2 YFSETQ. The CDR3 extends over 16 amino acids. CDR3 loop: CASSLAPAGVNNEQFF. The CDR3 region has the DNA TGCGCCAGCAGCTTGGCCCCAGCGGGAGTCAACAATGAGCAGTTCTTC. The whole variable domain, remainder taken from reference TRBV5-1 and TRBJ2-1, is KAGVTQTPRYLIKTRGQQVTLSCSPISGHRSVSWYQQTPGQGLQFLFEYFSETQRNKGNFPGRFSGRQFSNSRSEMNVSTLELGDSALYLCASSLAPAGVNNEQFFGPGTRLTVL.

The chain carries TRBV6-5 and TRBJ1-1; 9 positions agree with TRBD1. CDR1 MNHEY and CDR2 SVGAGI come from the germline V gene. The CDR3 length is 16 residues. The trim removed 6 bases at V and 5 bases at J, leaving 13 bases unmatched. The CDR3 bases are TGTGCCAGCAGCCCAGCCCAACAGGGGGCAGGAACTGAAGCTTTCTTT. It is translated as CASSPAQQGAGTEAFF.

This clonotype has just a few counts. The J gene is TRBJ2-2, the V gene TRBV12-3 or TRBV12-4; possible D gene TRBD2, 5 bases. Trimming shortened V by 4 bases and J by 0 bases, and 9 bases separated the two germline ends. The CDR3 totals 15 residues. In nucleotides, the CDR3 is TGTGCCAGCAGTTCCTACGGGACGAACACCGGGGAGCTGTTTTTT. Its translation: CASSSYGTNTGELFF.

The chain joins TRBV7-2 to TRBJ2-5; D unresolved. The CDR3 sequence is 14 residues long. Per the germline V gene, CDR1 is SGHTA and CDR2 is FQGNSA. Trimming left V 1 base short and J 4 bases short, with 10 bases between. As DNA, the CDR3 is TGTGCCAGCAGCTTAGGGCCAGCAGCAGAGACCCAGTACTTC. This gives the protein CASSLGPAAETQYF.

This clonotype was observed a single time. This chain connects TRBV2 to TRBJ2-3; the match to TRBD2 covers 9 bases. Per the germline V gene, CDR1 is SNHLY and CDR2 is FYNNEI. This CDR3 comprises 16 residues. V gave up 5 bases and J gave up 0 bases; unmatched junction bases: 6. DNA of the CDR3: TGTGCCAGCAGTAGAAGCGGGGGGTCTAGCACAGATACGCAGTATTTT. It yields the protein CASSRSGGSSTDTQYF.

This clonotype has at least ten counts. This chain connects TRBV7-9 to TRBJ2-2, with D unresolved. CDR3 size: 10 residues. Germline CDR1 and CDR2: SEHNR and FQNEAQ (reference sequence). V lost 11 bases, J lost 5 bases, and 6 bases lay in between. The CDR3 nucleotides are TGTGCCTTTAGTACCGGGGAGCTGTTTTTT. Protein: CAFSTGELFF. Combining the CDR3 with reference TRBV7-9 and TRBJ2-2 gives the whole variable domain DTGVSQNPRHKITKRGQNVTFRCDPISEHNRLYWYRQTLGQGPEFLTYFQNEAQLEKSRLLSDRFSAERPKGSFSTLEIQRTEQGDSAMYLCAFSTGELFFGEGSRLTVL.

This clonotype appeared many times. This sequence joins TRBV7-3 and TRBJ2-1; TRBD2 matches at 13 bases. Germline trimming cut 5 bases from V and 7 bases from J; bases unmatched to any gene: 2. Per germline, CDR1 SGHTA and CDR2 FQGTGA. CDR3 length: 14 residues. The CDR3 nucleotides read TGTGCCAGCAGCCGGACTAGCGGGAGTAATGAGCAGTTCTTC. As protein: CASSRTSGSNEQFF. Combining the CDR3 with reference TRBV7-3 and TRBJ2-1 gives the whole variable domain GAGVSQTPSNKVTEKGKYVELRCDPISGHTALYWYRQSLGQGPEFLIYFQGTGAADDSGLPNDRFFAVRPEGSVSTLKIQRTERGDSAVYLCASSRTSGSNEQFFGPGTRLTVL.

In this sample, this clonotype turned up many times. The rearrangement uses TRBV6-5 and TRBJ1-6; a possible D gene is TRBD1 (5 bases). From germline, CDR1 is MNHEY and CDR2 SVGAGI. CDR3 length equals 13 residues. V lost 6 bases to trimming and J lost 6 bases, with 9 bases between them. The CDR3 is CASSQGTNSPLHF. The CDR3 coding sequence is TGTGCCAGCAGCCAAGGGACTAATTCACCCCTCCACTTT.

The genes are TRBV5-1 and TRBJ2-2; D assignment may be TRBD1 or TRBD2 (5 bases each). Germline V gene lookup returns CDR1 SGHRS and CDR2 YFSETQ. The CDR3 is made up of 15 amino acids. The V end was cut by 6 bases, the J end by 7 bases, with 19 bases between. This CDR3 is CASTGRADGGGELFF. CDR3 nucleotides: TGCGCCAGCACGGGCAGGGCTGATGGAGGCGGGGAGCTGTTTTTT.

This clonotype was recorded a few times. This chain links TRBV29-1 with TRBJ1-2, with 9 bases identical to TRBD1. V shed 6 bases and J 6 bases; nucleotides not matched to a gene: 5. Germline CDR1 is SQVTM and CDR2 is ANQGSEA. The length of the CDR3 is 12 residues. In nucleotides, the CDR3 is TGCAGCGTGGGGACAGGGTGGAATGGCTACACCTTC. As protein: CSVGTGWNGYTF.

The J gene is TRBJ2-7, the V gene TRBV12-3 or TRBV12-4, with TRBD1 identical over 10 bases. Trimming removed 0 bases from V and 4 bases from J; junction bases left unmatched: 3. The CDR3 covers 15 residues. The DNA for the CDR3 is TGTGCCAGCAGTTTAGCGGGACAGGGGCCATACGAGCAGTACTTC. It is translated as CASSLAGQGPYEQYF.

In this sample, this clonotype turned up many times. This sequence joins TRBV6-6 and TRBJ2-7; D possibly uses TRBD1 or TRBD2 (5 bases each). CDR3 size: 11 residues. Germline CDR1 MNHNY, CDR2 SVGAGI (reference sequence). The CDR3, as DNA: TGTTCGTCCGGGACCTCCTACGAGCAGTACTTC. Its protein product is CSSGTSYEQYF.

This clonotype was seen a few times. V and J are TRBV5-4 and TRBJ2-7, with D perhaps assigned TRBD1 or TRBD2 (6 bases each). Looked up from germline, CDR1 is SGHNT and CDR2 is YYREEE (reference sequence). Trimming left V 4 bases short and J 0 bases short, with 17 bases between. This CDR3 is built from 16 residues. The CDR3 DNA follows: TGTGCCAGCAGCCTACCCGGGGGACAAAGCTCCTACGAGCAGTACTTC. This encodes CASSLPGGQSSYEQYF.

In this sample, this clonotype turned up a few times. The chain combines TRBV7-2 with TRBJ2-1; no firm D call. CDR1 and CDR2 from the germline V gene are SGHTA and FQGNSA. The V end was cut by 1 base, the J end by 10 bases, with 14 bases between. This CDR3 has 14 residues. Here the CDR3 reads CASSLGGVPREQFF. DNA for the CDR3: TGTGCCAGCAGCTTAGGAGGTGTCCCCCGGGAGCAGTTCTTC.

This clonotype was seen a handful of times. The CDR3 DNA is TGTGCCAGCAGTGGGACAGGGCTCGGTACGCAGTATTTT. Protein product: CASSGTGLGTQYF. The J gene is TRBJ2-3, the V gene TRBV2; 8 positions agree with TRBD1. Germline assignment: CDR1 SNHLY and CDR2 FYNNEI. The V segment lost 4 bases and the J segment 8 bases; nucleotides outside the gene matches: 5. This CDR3 comprises 13 residues.

Many counts were recorded for this clonotype. V usage is TRBV20-1 and J usage is TRBJ2-1; 13 positions match TRBD2. Per germline, CDR1 DFQATT and CDR2 SNEGSKA (reference sequence). The CDR3 is 16 amino acids. V shed 6 bases, J shed 5 bases, and the junction held 10 bases outside the gene matches. The CDR3 nucleotides read TGCAGTGCCCCTGGACTAGCGGGAGCAGGAAACAATGAGCAGTTCTTC. Translating gives CSAPGLAGAGNNEQFF.

In this sample, this clonotype turned up many times. V usage is TRBV19 and J usage is TRBJ2-3; tentatively, D is TRBD1 or TRBD2 (5 bases each). This CDR3 spans 14 amino acids. Trimming removed 0 bases from V and 3 bases from J, with 7 bases in between. Germline V lookup: CDR1 LNHDA, CDR2 SQIVND (reference sequence). The CDR3 region has the DNA TGTGCCAGTAGTATAGAGGGGGAAACAGATACGCAGTATTTT. It encodes CASSIEGETDTQYF.

The rearrangement uses TRBV19 and TRBJ1-5; D is unclear. CDR1 and CDR2 (germline): LNHDA, SQIVND (reference sequence). V lost 4 bases to trimming and J lost 0 bases, with 10 bases between them. This CDR3 has 15 residues. The CDR3 region has the DNA TGTGCCAGTAGTACCAGAGCTTATAGCAATCAGCCCCAGCATTTT. This encodes CASSTRAYSNQPQHF.

The chain uses TRBV2 and TRBJ2-1; D is perhaps TRBD1 or TRBD2 (5 bases each). The V gene lost 7 bases and the J gene lost 1 base, with 11 bases spanning the gap. The CDR3 spans 14 residues. Germline V gene lookup returns CDR1 SNHLY and CDR2 FYNNEI. The DNA of the CDR3 is TGTGCCAGCATCCGGGACCCGTCCTACAATGAGCAGTTCTTC. It is translated as CASIRDPSYNEQFF.

This clonotype has just a few counts. This chain uses TRBV6-2 or TRBV6-3 with TRBJ1-5; the D is unclear. Per the germline V gene, CDR1 is MNHEY and CDR2 is SVGEGT. Deletions cut 8 bases from V and 0 bases from J, with 5 bases between. The CDR3 loop spans 12 amino acids. The CDR3 DNA is TGTGCCAGCTCGATTAGCAATCAGCCCCAGCATTTT. This gives the protein CASSISNQPQHF.

This clonotype was recorded at least ten times. J is TRBJ1-3 and V is TRBV28; D unresolved. Germline CDR1 is MDHEN and CDR2 is SYDVKM. Deletions cut 1 base from V and 5 bases from J, with 3 bases between. This CDR3 has 12 amino acids. Here the CDR3 reads CASSLYRNTIYF. The CDR3 region has the DNA TGTGCCAGCAGTTTATACCGAAACACCATATATTTT.

This clonotype was observed a handful of times. The CDR3 sequence: CACSVSLNSDTQYF. The CDR3, as DNA: TGTGCCTGTAGTGTTTCGTTGAATTCAGATACGCAGTATTTT. The chain has TRBV6-5 and TRBJ2-3; D is ambiguous. Germline V gene lookup returns CDR1 MNHEY and CDR2 SVGAGI. The CDR3 is 14 residues long. V dropped 11 bases and J dropped 4 bases, with 19 bases sitting between them.

This clonotype appeared many times. The rearrangement joins TRBV18 to TRBJ2-3; TRBD2 agrees at 7 bases. The CDR3 is 14 residues long. Germline V lookup: CDR1 KGHSH, CDR2 LQKENI. J gave up 5 bases and V 2 bases, and 4 bases lay outside the gene matches. In DNA, the CDR3 is TGTGCCAGCTCACCATACAGCGGGGTAGATACGCAGTATTTT. Its protein product is CASSPYSGVDTQYF.

This clonotype was seen at least ten times. The J gene is TRBJ1-1, the V gene TRBV11-1, with a possible D match to TRBD1 (6 bases). Germline loops: CDR1 SGHAT, CDR2 FQDESV (reference sequence). The CDR3 has 14 amino acids. V was cut by 5 bases and J by 1 base, with 11 bases left in between. CDR3 loop: CASSPWTANTEAFF. The CDR3, as DNA: TGTGCCAGCAGCCCATGGACAGCGAACACTGAAGCTTTCTTT.